One and the same sample provided the 30 T cell receptor beta chains below, sequenced in a study of molecular identifiers for immune sequencing clone quantification. TCRdb re-derived calls from the PCR reads in MiXCR, one entry per CDR3 protein. This table has about 320,000 distinct CDR3 sequences, 20% to 25% appearing once. Sequences were obtained from naive CD8+ T cells from blood, with Jurkat cell RNA spiked in. The subset is: FACS-sorted CD8+CD4-CCR7+CD45RA+ naive T cells. These TCRs come from a human donor in good health. Some libraries in this study had Jurkat cell RNA spiked in.

Regarding this clonotype: Being one base from a much bigger clone, this may be a read error. The chain employs TRBV29-1 and TRBJ2-5; D gene uncertain. CDR1 and CDR2 from the germline V gene are SQVTM and ANQGSEA. The length of the CDR3 is 12 residues. CDR3 loop: CSVDVFGEIQYF. CDR3 nucleotides: TGCAGCGTTGACGTGTTTGGAGAGATCCAGTACTTC.

Note on this clonotype: The conserved phenylalanine or tryptophan normally closing the CDR3 is absent here, so this likely arose from a read error. V gene TRBV13 combines with J gene TRBJ1-1; 10 nucleotides agree with TRBD1. J was trimmed by 6 bases and V by 4 bases; bases with no gene match: 2. The length of the CDR3 is 13 residues. Germline values: CDR1 PRHDT, CDR2 FYEKMQ (reference sequence). The CDR3 nucleotides read TGTGCCAGCAGCTCAGGACAGGGGGCTGAAGCTTTCCTT. Protein sequence: CASSSGQGAEAFL.

With respect to this clonotype: One base away lies a much larger clone, so this may be a sequencing read error. The chain couples TRBV27 to TRBJ2-7; 10 bases fit TRBD1. V trimming: 1 base; J trimming: 6 bases; junction bases outside the gene matches: 6. There are 15 residues in the CDR3. From germline, CDR1 is MNHEY and CDR2 SMNVEV (reference sequence). CDR3 residues: CASSLFGQGVCEQYF. In DNA, the CDR3 is TGTGCCAGCAGTTTATTCGGACAGGGGGTCTGCGAGCAGTACTTC.

The table lists this clonotype with many counts. This chain connects TRBV12-3 or TRBV12-4 to TRBJ2-1; the match to TRBD1 covers 10 bases. J was trimmed by 7 bases and V by 4 bases; bases with no gene match: 13. The CDR3 totals 17 residues. The CDR3 nucleotides are TGTGCCAGCAGTTCGACCTCGACAGGGGGCTTGGGGAATGAGCAGTTCTTC. This translates into CASSSTSTGGLGNEQFF.

This clonotype was recorded many times. The chain couples TRBV6-5 to TRBJ2-3, with a weak D call TRBD1 (5 bases). Trimming took 6 bases from V and 5 from J, leaving 12 bases between them. The CDR3 contains 13 residues. The germline V gene encodes CDR1 MNHEY and CDR2 SVGAGI. CDR3 sequence: CASSQGVRDTQYF. Written as DNA, the CDR3 is TGTGCCAGCAGCCAAGGGGTGAGAGATACGCAGTATTTT.

This clonotype was observed at least ten times. The V call is TRBV9, the J call TRBJ2-3; D is ambiguous. The V end was cut by 0 bases, the J end by 4 bases, with 12 bases between. The CDR3 is 15 amino acids. Looked up from germline, CDR1 is SGDLS and CDR2 is YYNGEE. In DNA, the CDR3 is TGTGCCAGCAGCGTAGATAATGGGTTTGCAGATACGCAGTATTTT. This codes for CASSVDNGFADTQYF. Using reference TRBV9 and TRBJ2-3 for the parts outside the CDR3, the full variable domain is DSGVTQTPKHLITATGQRVTLRCSPRSGDLSVYWYQQSLDQGLQFLIQYYNGEERAKGNILERFSAQQFPDLHSELNLSSLELGDSALYFCASSVDNGFADTQYFGPGTRLTVL.

This clonotype has at least ten counts. The genes are TRBV29-1 and TRBJ1-1; D remains unclear. The V and J ends lost 3 bases and 0 bases respectively, with 20 bases between them. This CDR3 comprises 17 residues. CDR1 is SQVTM, CDR2 ANQGSEA, per germline. The CDR3 region is CSVDNIRLHGVNTEAFF. The CDR3 bases are TGCAGCGTTGACAATATAAGGTTGCACGGGGTGAACACTGAAGCTTTCTTT.

The sample holds many counts of this clonotype. V gene TRBV29-1 combines with J gene TRBJ2-2, with unresolved D. Trimming pared 6 bases from V and 0 bases from J, leaving 8 bases between. The CDR3 consists of 13 residues. The germline CDR1 and CDR2 sequences are SQVTM and ANQGSEA. The CDR3 loop is CSVPLPNTGELFF. DNA of the CDR3: TGCAGCGTCCCCCTCCCGAACACCGGGGAGCTGTTTTTT.

In the case of this clonotype: A much larger clone lies one base from this, so it may be a read error. The chain employs TRBV9 and TRBJ2-2; D is possibly TRBD2 (6 bases). Looked up from germline, CDR1 is SGDLS and CDR2 is YYNGEE. Trimming removed 0 bases from V and 6 bases from J, with 9 bases in between. This CDR3 has 14 residues. CDR3 region: CASSVVSGAGELFF. The CDR3 DNA reads as TGTGCCAGCAGCGTAGTGTCGGGGGCCGGGGAGCTGTTTTTT.

This clonotype occurred a few times. This rearrangement joins TRBV11-2 to TRBJ2-7; possible D gene TRBD1, 6 bases. V lost 4 bases and J lost 3, with 19 bases in between. The CDR3 runs 16 residues. CDR1 and CDR2 (germline): SGHAT, FQNNGV. This chain's CDR3 is CASSSQRVQGNYEQYF. DNA of the CDR3: TGTGCCAGCAGCTCACAAAGGGTTCAGGGGAACTACGAGCAGTACTTC.

This clonotype was seen many times. This chain connects TRBV30 to TRBJ1-6; the D is unclear. Per the germline V gene, CDR1 is GTSNPN and CDR2 is SVGIG (reference sequence). The CDR3 spans 14 residues. V was shortened by 1 base and J by 3 bases, with 7 bases between the two germline ends. The CDR3 reads CAWSELRYNSPLHF. DNA for the CDR3: TGTGCCTGGAGTGAGCTTCGCTATAATTCACCCCTCCACTTT.

This clonotype was recorded at least ten times. The rearrangement links TRBV20-1 to TRBJ2-7, with a possible D match to TRBD1 (6 bases). The CDR3 has 13 residues. Trimming shortened V by 0 bases and J by 3 bases, and 9 bases separated the two germline ends. Germline loops: CDR1 DFQATT, CDR2 SNEGSKA (reference sequence). The CDR3 spells CSARDQGYYEQYF. In nucleotides, the CDR3 is TGCAGTGCTAGAGACCAGGGGTACTACGAGCAGTACTTC.

This clonotype was counted at least ten times. V and J are TRBV4-3 and TRBJ2-5; 16 nucleotides agree with TRBD2. The germline V gene encodes CDR1 LGHNA and CDR2 YSLEER. The CDR3 runs 16 residues. V was clipped by 3 bases and J by 2 bases; unmatched bases: 0. Here the CDR3 reads CASSQGLAGGQETQYF. CDR3 nucleotides: TGCGCCAGCAGCCAGGGACTAGCGGGAGGGCAAGAGACCCAGTACTTC.

Concerning this clonotype: This may be a read error: a much more frequent sequence differs by one nucleotide. This likely comes from a read error, as the CDR3 has no conserved phenylalanine or tryptophan at its end. The chain combines TRBV7-2 with TRBJ2-7; D remains unclear. The CDR3 sequence is 13 residues long. V lost 4 bases and J lost 4, with 11 bases in between. The V gene's germline CDR1 is SGHTA and CDR2 FQGNSA. The chain's CDR3 is CASSSTPNYEQYI. CDR3 coding DNA: TGTGCCAGCAGCTCCACACCTAATTACGAGCAGTACATC.

As for this clonotype: Possible read error: a much larger clone is one base away. V is TRBV7-9 and J is TRBJ2-3; D possibly corresponds to TRBD1 (5 bases). Trimming cost V 10 bases and J 5 bases, with 19 bases left between them. CDR1 is SEHNR, CDR2 FQNEAQ, per germline (reference sequence). This CDR3 has 14 residues. In nucleotides, the CDR3 is TGTGCCAACAGGCCACCGGCAGACCGAGATACGCAGTATTTT. This sequence encodes CANRPPADRDTQYF.

This clonotype turned up a few times. J is TRBJ1-4 and V is TRBV30; D possibly corresponds to TRBD1 (6 bases). Trimming stripped 3 bases from V and 4 bases from J, with 9 bases between. The germline V gene encodes CDR1 GTSNPN and CDR2 SVGIG (reference sequence). This CDR3 has 13 amino acids. For the CDR3, the DNA is TGTGCCTGGAGAGGACAGCTTAATGAAAAACTGTTTTTT. This codes for CAWRGQLNEKLFF.

This clonotype showed up just a few times. This sequence joins TRBV29-1 and TRBJ2-1, with TRBD2 matching 10 bases. CDR3 size: 14 residues. Germline-derived CDR1 and CDR2 are SQVTM and ANQGSEA. The V segment lost 1 base and the J segment 9 bases; nucleotides outside the gene matches: 6. In DNA form, the CDR3 reads TGCAGCGTTGAAGGGGGACTAGCGATTAGTGAGCAGTTCTTC. Protein sequence: CSVEGGLAISEQFF.

There are many counts of this clonotype. The gene calls are TRBV6-5 and TRBJ1-2; D may be TRBD1 (6 bases). Per germline, CDR1 MNHEY and CDR2 SVGAGI. The CDR3 loop spans 17 amino acids. The V end was cut by 1 base, the J end by 0 bases, with 15 bases between. Here the CDR3 DNA reads TGTGCCAGCAGTTACTTAGCAGGGGCAACAGCTAACTATGGCTACACCTTC. Residues: CASSYLAGATANYGYTF.

This clonotype was counted a few times. The J gene is TRBJ2-7, the V gene TRBV20-1, with 8 bases fitting TRBD2. From germline, CDR1 is DFQATT and CDR2 SNEGSKA (reference sequence). V dropped 1 base and J dropped 1; count of bases not matched to a gene: 9. The CDR3 has 16 residues. Written as DNA, the CDR3 is TGCAGTGCTAGAGGTATAGCGGGGCCCTATTCCTACGAGCAGTACTTC. The encoded protein is CSARGIAGPYSYEQYF.

This clonotype was counted between two and nine times. The chain recombines TRBV10-3 with TRBJ2-1, with TRBD2 matching over 8 bases. V lost 6 bases, J lost 4 bases, and 11 bases stayed unmatched. This CDR3 contains 16 residues. The germline V gene has CDR1 ENHRY and CDR2 SYGVKD. The CDR3 region is CAIRVDGGAFYNEQFF. The DNA of the CDR3 is TGTGCCATCAGGGTTGACGGGGGGGCGTTTTACAATGAGCAGTTCTTC.

This clonotype was detected many times. The V call is TRBV4-1, the J call TRBJ1-2; no firm D call. Trimming pared 0 bases from V and 5 bases from J, leaving 16 bases between. The CDR3 runs 16 residues. Germline V CDR1 and CDR2: MGHRA, YSYEKL. The CDR3 is CASSQEGGGIRYGYTF. CDR3 DNA sequence: TGCGCCAGCAGCCAAGAGGGAGGTGGGATTCGGTATGGCTACACCTTC.

For this clonotype: Mismatch with germline at one junction end may stem from a read error. This chain joins TRBV2 and TRBJ2-3; 11 bases fit TRBD2. Germline V CDR1 and CDR2: SNHLY, FYNNEI. The CDR3 loop spans 13 amino acids. This chain's CDR3 is CATVSGGADAQYF. CDR3 nucleotide sequence: TGTGCCACCGTTAGCGGGGGGGCAGATGCGCAGTATTTT.

This clonotype was counted ten times or more. This chain connects TRBV6-2 or TRBV6-3 to TRBJ2-5, with TRBD2 identical over 10 bases. Trimming at V came to 8 bases and at J to 1 base, leaving 7 bases not matched to a gene. The germline gives CDR1 MNHEY, CDR2 SVGEGT. The CDR3 length is 15 residues. CDR3 nucleotide sequence: TGTGCCAGCGGGGAACTAGCGGGGTTCCAAGAGACCCAGTACTTC. Encoded protein: CASGELAGFQETQYF.

This clonotype was seen ten or more times. CDR3 loop: CASSYIKKDTQYF. As DNA, the CDR3 is TGTGCCAGCAGCTACATAAAGAAAGATACGCAGTATTTT. The chain couples TRBV12-3 or TRBV12-4 to TRBJ2-3, with D uncertain. This CDR3 spans 13 amino acids. V was cut by 6 bases and J by 5 bases, with 12 bases left in between.

This clonotype has at least ten counts. This chain joins TRBV7-9 and TRBJ2-2; 10 bases align to TRBD1. Germline CDR1 and CDR2: SEHNR and FQNEAQ (reference sequence). V shed 3 bases, J shed 5 bases, and the junction held 18 bases outside the gene matches. The CDR3 extends over 20 amino acids. The CDR3 sequence: CASSFGRWRTGTGDTGELFF. CDR3 DNA: TGTGCCAGCAGCTTTGGTAGATGGAGGACTGGGACAGGGGATACCGGGGAGCTGTTTTTT.

Comment on this clonotype: Possible read error: a much larger clone is one base away. This sequence joins TRBV4-1 and TRBJ1-5; tentatively, D is TRBD1 (6 bases). The CDR3 contains 15 residues. CDR1 MGHRA and CDR2 YSYEKL come from the germline V gene. DNA of the CDR3: TGCGCCAGCAGCCAAGTCATCAGGGGCAATCTGCCCCAGCATTTT. It specifies CASSQVIRGNLPQHF.

This clonotype was detected only a few times. This chain uses TRBV7-9 with TRBJ1-6, with a tentative D call TRBD1 (6 bases). V dropped 0 bases and J dropped 7 bases, with 7 bases sitting between them. CDR3 length equals 14 residues. CDR1 and CDR2 (germline): SEHNR, FQNEAQ (reference sequence). CDR3 region: CASSLAQGNSPLHF. Written as DNA, the CDR3 is TGTGCCAGCAGCTTAGCGCAGGGGAATTCACCCCTCCACTTT.

This clonotype has ten or more counts. The CDR3 sequence is CSARDPQLAGDPYEQYF. CDR3 coding DNA: TGCAGTGCTAGAGATCCTCAACTAGCGGGGGACCCCTACGAGCAGTACTTC. The gene calls are TRBV20-1 and TRBJ2-7; 11 positions match TRBD2. In germline, CDR1 is DFQATT, CDR2 SNEGSKA (reference sequence). Trimming took 0 bases from V and 2 from J; bases not matched to a gene: 9. This CDR3 has 17 residues.

The rearrangement links TRBV10-3 to TRBJ1-5, with D uncertain. Germline CDR1 reads ENHRY; CDR2 reads SYGVKD. This CDR3 is built from 17 residues. Trimming cost V 2 bases and J 7 bases, with 21 bases left between them. CDR3 nucleotide sequence: TGTGCCATCAGTGAGCATGGGGAGGGCGGCCTCGGGCAGCCCCAGCATTTT. This codes for CAISEHGEGGLGQPQHF.

The J gene is TRBJ2-7, the V gene TRBV20-1; the match to TRBD2 covers 9 bases. The J segment lost 7 bases and the V segment lost 0 bases, leaving 13 bases of the junction unmatched. Germline V CDR1 and CDR2: DFQATT, SNEGSKA (reference sequence). The CDR3 has 16 amino acids. The chain's CDR3 is CSARDPGLARPGEQYF. For the CDR3, the DNA is TGCAGTGCTAGAGACCCCGGACTAGCGCGGCCGGGGGAGCAGTACTTC.